The 29 T cell receptor beta chains given below trace back to one sample, sequenced in a study of T cell responses to AZD1222 COVID-19 vaccine. Assay: immunoSEQ multiplex PCR; the TCRdb copy retains only in-frame clones and omits some. The table lists under 130,000 clones, 82% of them singletons. This specimen consisted of peripheral blood, obtained on day 0 of AZD1222 vaccination. Receptor source: an adult in good health.

This chain links TRBV11-2 with TRBJ1-3, with 8 bases matching TRBD1. There are 17 residues in the CDR3. Germline V gene sequence: CDR1 SGHAT, CDR2 FQNNGV. J lost 3 bases, V lost 4 bases, and 11 bases had no gene match. Here the CDR3 reads CASSSGAGGRGGNTIYF. CDR3 in DNA: TGTGCCAGCAGCTCGGGGGCAGGGGGCCGCGGTGGAAACACCATATATTTT.

This rearrangement joins TRBV11-2 to TRBJ2-3, with D possibly being TRBD2 (5 bases). The CDR3 consists of 17 residues. V was pared by 5 bases and J by 2 bases, with 20 bases between. Germline CDR1 and CDR2: SGHAT and FQNNGV. Written as DNA, the CDR3 is TGTGCCAGCAGCCCGGGGAACGGGTGGCAGCACACAGATACGCAGTATTTT. Protein: CASSPGNGWQHTDTQYF.

The V call is TRBV30, the J call TRBJ1-5, with D uncertain. Per germline, CDR1 GTSNPN and CDR2 SVGIG (reference sequence). The CDR3 is made up of 15 amino acids. Trimming left V 2 bases short and J 0 bases short, with 11 bases between. Written as DNA, the CDR3 is TGTGCCTGGAGTTCGGGAGATAATAGCAATCAGCCCCAGCATTTT. This encodes CAWSSGDNSNQPQHF.

The V and J genes are TRBV7-8 and TRBJ2-7, with 7 bases that match TRBD2. This CDR3 has 13 residues. The germline V gene has CDR1 SGHVS and CDR2 FQNEAQ. V was pared by 7 bases and J by 4 bases, with 7 bases of the junction left unmatched. The CDR3 nucleotides read TGTGCCAGCACCGGCCTAGCGGTTTACGAGCAGTACTTC. It specifies CASTGLAVYEQYF.

This clone has a handful of counts. The rearrangement uses TRBV5-1 and TRBJ2-3; 7 bases map to TRBD2. Germline trimming cut 0 bases from V and 5 bases from J; bases unmatched to any gene: 12. Per the germline V gene, CDR1 is SGHRS and CDR2 is YFSETQ. The CDR3 sequence is 17 residues long. The CDR3 spells CASSLAISGEGVDTQYF. In DNA form, the CDR3 reads TGCGCCAGCAGCTTGGCCATATCGGGGGAGGGAGTAGATACGCAGTATTTT. The full variable domain, completed using reference TRBV5-1 and TRBJ2-3, is KAGVTQTPRYLIKTRGQQVTLSCSPISGHRSVSWYQQTPGQGLQFLFEYFSETQRNKGNFPGRFSGRQFSNSRSEMNVSTLELGDSALYLCASSLAISGEGVDTQYFGPGTRLTVL.

The chain recombines TRBV10-3 with TRBJ2-1; D gene ambiguous. The CDR3 extends over 13 amino acids. Germline V gene sequence: CDR1 ENHRY, CDR2 SYGVKD. The ends were cut back, 11 bases at V and 0 bases at J, with 11 bases in the middle. The CDR3 sequence is CASSVGSYNEQFF. Written as DNA, the CDR3 is TGTGCCTCCTCGGTGGGCTCCTACAATGAGCAGTTCTTC.

The CDR3, as DNA: TGTGCCAGCAGTTACTCGAGGGGGACAGAGAAAGAGCAGTACTTC. Translation gives CASSYSRGTEKEQYF. The rearrangement links TRBV6-2 or TRBV6-3 to TRBJ2-7; 7 positions match TRBD1. J gave up 7 bases and V 0 bases, and 9 bases lay outside the gene matches. This CDR3 contains 15 residues. Germline lookup yields CDR1 MNHEY and CDR2 SVGEGT.

This sequence joins TRBV5-1 and TRBJ1-6, with a weak D call TRBD1 (5 bases). CDR3 length equals 13 residues. CDR1 is SGHRS and CDR2 is YFSETQ in the germline V gene. The V gene lost 4 bases and the J gene lost 9 bases, with 11 bases spanning the gap. DNA for the CDR3: TGCGCCAGCAGCCCGAGAGGGGCTTCACCCCTCCACTTT. It yields the protein CASSPRGASPLHF. The full variable domain, rest sourced from reference TRBV5-1 and TRBJ1-6, is KAGVTQTPRYLIKTRGQQVTLSCSPISGHRSVSWYQQTPGQGLQFLFEYFSETQRNKGNFPGRFSGRQFSNSRSEMNVSTLELGDSALYLCASSPRGASPLHFGNGTRLTVT.

The chain recombines TRBV27 with TRBJ2-7; TRBD1 agrees at 8 bases. CDR1 is MNHEY, CDR2 SMNVEV, per germline (reference sequence). CDR3 length: 15 residues. After removal of 5 bases from V and 5 bases from J, the junction contained 11 bases not matched to a gene. The CDR3 is CASSPGTGHVDEQYF. The CDR3 nucleotides are TGTGCCAGCAGTCCCGGGACAGGCCACGTGGACGAGCAGTACTTC.

This clone was found once. V is TRBV10-3 and J is TRBJ1-2, with D perhaps matching TRBD1 (5 bases). The ends were cut back, 6 bases at V and 6 bases at J, with 29 bases in the middle. Germline V lookup: CDR1 ENHRY, CDR2 SYGVKD. CDR3 size: 18 residues. The chain's CDR3 is CAISGGGPGQKTPNGYTF. The CDR3 coding sequence is TGTGCCATCAGCGGGGGGGGTCCGGGTCAGAAAACCCCCAATGGCTACACCTTC.

CDR3 protein: CASSLEILYEQYF. The CDR3 nucleotides are TGTGCCAGCAGCTTAGAGATACTCTACGAGCAGTACTTC. This sequence joins TRBV11-2 and TRBJ2-7; D is undetermined. CDR1 and CDR2 from the germline V gene are SGHAT and FQNNGV. This CDR3 has 13 amino acids. Trimming removed 0 bases at V and 3 bases at J, with 6 bases between.

The chain has TRBV6-1 and TRBJ2-7, with D hard to call. Trimming removed 1 base at V and 2 bases at J, with 12 bases between. The CDR3 totals 15 residues. The germline V gene encodes CDR1 MNHNS and CDR2 SASEGT. CDR3 nucleotides: TGTGCCAGCAGTGAAGGGGGTAGTAGCACCTACGAGCAGTACTTC. Translated: CASSEGGSSTYEQYF.

This clone was counted only a few times. The rearrangement joins TRBV6-5 to TRBJ1-5, with 10 bases that match TRBD1. Trimming at V came to 7 bases and at J to 6 bases, leaving 9 bases not matched to a gene. The CDR3 consists of 15 residues. Germline assignment: CDR1 MNHEY and CDR2 SVGAGI. The CDR3 sequence: CASKWATGGSQPQHF. CDR3 bases: TGTGCCAGCAAATGGGCGACAGGGGGCAGTCAGCCCCAGCATTTT.

The V gene is TRBV7-2, the J gene TRBJ2-3; no clear D gene. V lost 5 bases, J lost 3 bases, and 3 bases lay in between. The CDR3 is 11 amino acids. CDR1 and CDR2 from the germline V gene are SGHTA and FQGNSA. CDR3 residues: CASSPTDTQYF. The CDR3, as DNA: TGTGCCAGCAGCCCAACAGATACGCAGTATTTT. Supplemented by reference TRBV7-2 and TRBJ2-3, the full variable domain reads GAGVSQSPSNKVTEKGKDVELRCDPISGHTALYWYRQSLGQGLEFLIYFQGNSAPDKSGLPSDRFSAERTGGSVSTLTIQRTQQEDSAVYLCASSPTDTQYFGPGTRLTVL.

This clone was detected a few times. CDR3 residues: CASSIPGGFQYF. The CDR3 nucleotides read TGTGCCAGTAGTATTCCAGGGGGGTTCCAGTACTTC. The chain recombines TRBV19 with TRBJ2-7; the D gene is possibly TRBD1 (7 bases). The CDR3 extends over 12 amino acids. Germline CDR1 reads LNHDA; CDR2 reads SQIVND (reference sequence). V was shortened by 3 bases and J by 10 bases, with 13 bases between the two germline ends. The variable domain in full, completed from reference TRBV19 and TRBJ2-7, reads DGGITQSPKYLFRKEGQNVTLSCEQNLNHDAMYWYRQDPGQGLRLIYYSQIVNDFQKGDIAEGYSVSREKKESFPLTVTSAQKNPTAFYLCASSIPGGFQYFGPGTRLTVT.

A few counts support this clone. CDR3 DNA: TGTGCCAGCATCGGGACTAGCCAATACAATGAGCAGTTCTTC. Protein sequence: CASIGTSQYNEQFF. The chain is built from TRBV19 and TRBJ2-1; 9 bases are shared with TRBD2. V lost 9 bases to trimming and J lost 4 bases; unmatched junction nucleotides: 7. CDR3 length: 14 residues. Germline CDR1 LNHDA, CDR2 SQIVND (reference sequence).

This clone was recorded only once. The chain couples TRBV29-1 to TRBJ1-4; 7 bases fit TRBD1. CDR3 size: 14 residues. J lost 0 bases, V lost 4 bases, and 2 bases had no gene match. Germline V gene lookup returns CDR1 SQVTM and CDR2 ANQGSEA. CDR3 sequence reads: CSVADRTTNEKLFF. CDR3 coding DNA: TGCAGCGTTGCGGACAGGACAACTAATGAAAAACTGTTTTTT.

The genes are TRBV7-6 and TRBJ2-1; 11 bases map to TRBD1. This CDR3 contains 15 residues. Germline assignment: CDR1 SGHVS and CDR2 FNYEAQ. The trim removed 3 bases at V and 8 bases at J, leaving 6 bases unmatched. CDR3 in DNA: TGTGCCAGCAGCTTGCGGGACAGGGGGAGCGATGAGCAGTTCTTC. The encoded protein is CASSLRDRGSDEQFF.

This chain uses TRBV3-1 (or the pseudogene TRBV3-2) with TRBJ1-1; D gene uncertain. Germline V gives CDR1 LGHDT, CDR2 YNNKEL (reference sequence). Trimming shortened V by 2 bases and J by 1 base, and 20 bases separated the two germline ends. The CDR3 runs 18 residues. The CDR3 loop is CASSQLRPELRENTEAFF. The CDR3 DNA is TGTGCCAGCAGCCAATTACGCCCGGAACTAAGGGAGAACACTGAAGCTTTCTTT.

As regards this clone: The same CDR3 also results from other DNA sequences found in this sample. This chain connects TRBV15 to TRBJ2-3; D uncertain. CDR3 size: 12 residues. Germline CDR1 LNHNV, CDR2 YYDKDF (reference sequence). Trimming pared 2 bases from V and 6 bases from J, leaving 6 bases between. This CDR3 reads CATSRPRDTQYF. The CDR3, as DNA: TGTGCCACCAGCAGACCGCGTGATACGCAGTATTTT.

The gene calls are TRBV7-9 and TRBJ2-7; 7 bases are shared with TRBD1. The CDR3 is 15 amino acids. V lost 5 bases, J lost 4 bases, and 11 bases stayed unmatched. Germline CDR1 reads SEHNR; CDR2 reads FQNEAQ (reference sequence). The DNA of the CDR3 is TGTGCCAGCAGCCGATCTCAGGGGGTCGGTTACGAGCAGTACTTC. This gives the protein CASSRSQGVGYEQYF.

The V call is TRBV5-8, the J call TRBJ2-6; 7 positions agree with TRBD1. V shed 4 bases and J 2 bases; nucleotides not matched to a gene: 15. The length of the CDR3 is 19 residues. CDR1 is SGHTS, CDR2 YDEGEE, per germline. The CDR3 reads CASSPPHRGRVPGANVLTF. CDR3 sequence (DNA): TGTGCCAGCAGCCCCCCCCACAGGGGCAGGGTACCTGGGGCCAACGTCCTGACTTTC.

This clone was counted between two and nine times. The genes are TRBV7-9 and TRBJ2-7; no definite D call. The CDR3 contains 14 residues. V lost 2 bases to trimming and J lost 6 bases, with 14 bases between them. Germline V CDR1 and CDR2: SEHNR, FQNEAQ (reference sequence). This CDR3 is CASSLILGSSEQYF. The CDR3 nucleotides are TGTGCCAGCAGCTTAATATTAGGGTCGAGCGAGCAGTACTTC.

This clone was counted between two and nine times. V and J are TRBV6-1 and TRBJ1-1; 8 nucleotides match TRBD1. Germline-derived CDR1 and CDR2 are MNHNS and SASEGT. The trim removed 3 bases at V and 5 bases at J, leaving 8 bases unmatched. The CDR3 has 15 residues. The CDR3 here is CASSDIGTGGTEAFF. CDR3 nucleotides: TGTGCCAGCAGTGACATTGGCACAGGGGGAACTGAAGCTTTCTTT.

This chain links TRBV12-3 or TRBV12-4 with TRBJ1-2; 9 bases align to TRBD1. This CDR3 has 13 residues. Unmatched junction bases numbered 3, after V lost 3 bases and J lost 7 bases. The DNA for the CDR3 is TGTGCCAGCAGTTTCACAGGGGGCATTGGCTACACCTTC. Translation gives CASSFTGGIGYTF.

This clone was detected only a few times. This chain joins TRBV5-5 and TRBJ2-7, with D possibly being TRBD1 (5 bases). V shed 2 bases and J shed 9 bases, with 15 bases lying between them. Germline values: CDR1 SGHKS, CDR2 YYEKEE (reference sequence). The CDR3 sequence is 13 residues long. DNA for the CDR3: TGTGCCAGCAGCTTACAGGACGCTATTGGGCAGTACTTC. Its protein is CASSLQDAIGQYF. Drawing the rest from reference TRBV5-5 and TRBJ2-7, the complete variable domain is DAGVTQSPTHLIKTRGQQVTLRCSPISGHKSVSWYQQVLGQGPQFIFQYYEKEERGRGNFPDRFSARQFPNYSSELNVNALLLGDSALYLCASSLQDAIGQYFGPGTRLTVT.

This clone came up once. V is TRBV4-1 and J is TRBJ1-1; D not certain. The CDR3 covers 17 residues. Germline CDR1 MGHRA, CDR2 YSYEKL. Trimming removed 4 bases at V and 3 bases at J, with 21 bases between. The CDR3 sequence is CASSLFHSRGFDTEAFF. The CDR3 DNA is TGCGCCAGCAGCCTGTTTCATTCGCGAGGGTTTGACACTGAAGCTTTCTTT.

This clone has more than one count but fewer than ten. V and J are TRBV19 and TRBJ2-1, with D perhaps assigned TRBD1 or TRBD2 (7 bases each). This CDR3 has 14 amino acids. The V end lost 7 bases, the J end lost 6 bases, and 16 bases lay between the germline ends. CDR1 and CDR2 (germline): LNHDA, SQIVND (reference sequence). This CDR3 reads CASMVTGRGNEQFF. CDR3 DNA sequence: TGTGCCAGTATGGTGACAGGGAGGGGCAATGAGCAGTTCTTC.

The chain recombines TRBV5-1 with TRBJ1-1; maybe TRBD1 (5 bases). Germline CDR1 is SGHRS and CDR2 is YFSETQ. The V gene lost 0 bases and the J gene lost 1 base, with 10 bases spanning the gap. The CDR3 is 15 amino acids. The CDR3 spells CASSLAMGGNTEAFF. CDR3 bases: TGCGCCAGCAGCTTGGCCATGGGGGGGAACACTGAAGCTTTCTTT. Complete variable domain (other parts from reference TRBV5-1 and TRBJ1-1): KAGVTQTPRYLIKTRGQQVTLSCSPISGHRSVSWYQQTPGQGLQFLFEYFSETQRNKGNFPGRFSGRQFSNSRSEMNVSTLELGDSALYLCASSLAMGGNTEAFFGQGTRLTVV.